The rows below give T cell receptor beta chains drawn from one sample of a study of shared clonotypes between healthy human individuals. TCRdb keeps only in-frame clones here, not all; method: immunoSEQ multiplex PCR. In the table there are around 2,000,000 clones, 85% to 95% of which are singletons. Specimen: naive CD8+ T cells sorted from blood. All receptors derive from a man aged 18-30 years in good health. The conserved cysteine and the conserved F or W are not part of the CDR3 here.

V gene: TRBV4-3; J gene: TRBJ2-2; CDR3 protein: ASSPLVTNTGELF
V gene: TRBV27; J gene: TRBJ2-1; CDR3 protein: ASHLRGSGSYNEQF
V gene: TRBV27; J gene: TRBJ1-2; CDR3 protein: ASSSRQDFTYGYT
V gene: TRBV30; J gene: TRBJ2-3; CDR3 protein: AWKLRGATTDTQY
V gene: TRBV5-1; J gene: TRBJ2-5; CDR3 protein: ASSLAGANRGRQETQY
V gene: TRBV7-8; J gene: TRBJ1-4; CDR3 protein: ASSPDGATNEKLF
V gene: TRBV4-3; J gene: TRBJ2-4; CDR3 protein: ASSQDWQGGNIQY
V gene: TRBV6-1; J gene: TRBJ2-5; CDR3 protein: ASSETGGTSGETQY
V gene: TRBV5-6; J gene: TRBJ1-1; CDR3 protein: ASSPGAGLDTEAF
V gene: TRBV6-5; J gene: TRBJ1-5; CDR3 protein: ASSYREDQPQH
V gene: TRBV2; J gene: TRBJ1-6; CDR3 protein: ASSEYSSSYNSPLH
V gene: TRBV7-2; J gene: TRBJ2-1; CDR3 protein: ASSLVRAPLYNEQF
V gene: TRBV9; J gene: TRBJ2-2; CDR3 protein: ASTDPAGGPTGELF
V gene: TRBV25-1; J gene: TRBJ2-7; CDR3 protein: ASRGLAESREQY
V gene: TRBV10-1; J gene: TRBJ2-1; CDR3 protein: ASSESDRGWDEQF
V gene: TRBV7-9; J gene: TRBJ1-2; CDR3 protein: ASSWGTGPNYGYT
V gene: TRBV10-3; J gene: TRBJ2-7; CDR3 protein: AISEIGVQAPYEQY
V gene: TRBV2; J gene: TRBJ2-7; CDR3 protein: ASSEPGFSYEQY
V gene: TRBV19; J gene: TRBJ1-3; CDR3 protein: ASTLLAGNTIY
V gene: TRBV19; J gene: TRBJ2-7; CDR3 protein: ASSILAGEGQNEQY
V gene: TRBV5-1; J gene: TRBJ2-4; CDR3 protein: ASSLVASGGFKNIQY
V gene: TRBV4-1; J gene: TRBJ2-1; CDR3 protein: ASSHGPLGEDYNEQF
V gene: TRBV7-9; J gene: TRBJ1-2; CDR3 protein: ASSPFDRAANYGYT
V gene: TRBV7-9; J gene: TRBJ2-7; CDR3 protein: ASSRLAGIDEQY
V gene: TRBV5-4; J gene: TRBJ2-5; CDR3 protein: ASSLGRETQY
V gene: TRBV10-2; J gene: TRBJ2-1; CDR3 protein: ASSESGTPPYNEQF
V gene: TRBV4-1; J gene: TRBJ2-5; CDR3 protein: ASSQGPGEETQY
V gene: TRBV9; J gene: TRBJ2-7; CDR3 protein: ASSVSQDGTYEQY
V gene: TRBV5-4; J gene: TRBJ2-7; CDR3 protein: ASSTGTSNYEQY
V gene: TRBV7-9; J gene: TRBJ1-2; CDR3 protein: ASRNGQVLKSYT
V gene: TRBV7-6; J gene: TRBJ2-1; CDR3 protein: ASSYRGFSEQF
V gene: TRBV2; J gene: TRBJ1-1; CDR3 protein: ASTPVSGEAF
V gene: TRBV28; J gene: TRBJ1-1; CDR3 protein: ASSFRRGRGTEAF
V gene: TRBV11-2; J gene: TRBJ1-1; CDR3 protein: ASSLGPGDTEAF
V gene: TRBV6-5; J gene: TRBJ2-7; CDR3 protein: ASSYGLVGYEQY
V gene: TRBV7-9; J gene: TRBJ2-7; CDR3 protein: ASSLAGQGYEQY
V gene: TRBV27; J gene: TRBJ2-7; CDR3 protein: ASTGGSQYEQY
V gene: TRBV6-6; J gene: TRBJ1-4; CDR3 protein: ASSYTETAEKLF
V gene: TRBV14; J gene: TRBJ2-1; CDR3 protein: ASSQEVGLAGGVQF
V gene: TRBV14; J gene: TRBJ1-5; CDR3 protein: ASSQDYRAPQH
V gene: TRBV7-6; J gene: TRBJ2-7; CDR3 protein: ASSFGQGPPWEQY
V gene: TRBV21-1; J gene: TRBJ1-2; CDR3 protein: ASSKVRDRTQGPYGYT
V gene: TRBV6-1; J gene: TRBJ2-7; CDR3 protein: ASSGSGTLSYEQY